This T cell receptor (beta chain) was obtained from a study of blood T cell repertoires in COVID-19. Study as a whole: The origin of the acute and convalescent COVID-19 samples was the United States, Italy and Spain. T cells, B-cell-depleted T cells, or PBMCs supplied cDNA or gDNA.

Authors' processing steps: It was from reference gene primer amplification that nucleated cell counts were estimated. TCRdb's copy holds only in-frame clones and misses some; the assay was immunoSEQ multiplex PCR. V, J and clone size are those of that table, while D and trimming were read from the DNA. Of 80,000 to 90,000 clones detected, about 87% appear once; the ten largest clones hold roughly 5.1%. The CDR3 consists of 14 residues. Germline lookup yields CDR1 LNHDA and CDR2 SQIVND (reference sequence). Trimming took 3 bases from V and 3 from J; bases not matched to a gene: 3. Sample: peripheral blood. This TCR was sampled from a man in his forties or fifties with acute or convalescent COVID-19. This sequence joins TRBV19 and TRBJ1-2, with 8 bases aligning to TRBD1. CDR3 region: CASSITGGDYGYTF. The CDR3 DNA reads as TGTGCCAGTAGTATCACAGGGGGGGACTATGGCTACACCTTC.